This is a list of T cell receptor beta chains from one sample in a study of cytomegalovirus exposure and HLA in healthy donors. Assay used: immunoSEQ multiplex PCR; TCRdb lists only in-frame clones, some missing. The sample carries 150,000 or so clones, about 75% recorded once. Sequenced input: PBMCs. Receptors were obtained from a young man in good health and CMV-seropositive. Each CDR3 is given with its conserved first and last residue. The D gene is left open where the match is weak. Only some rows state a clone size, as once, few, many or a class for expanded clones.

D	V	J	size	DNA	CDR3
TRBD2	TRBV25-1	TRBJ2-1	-	TGTGCCAGCAGTGAATCGGGAGGGATAGTCTCTCGGGGGCAGTTCTTC	CASSESGGIVSRGQFF
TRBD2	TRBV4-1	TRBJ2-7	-	TGCGCCAGCAGTCAATTAGCGGGGAGCTACGAGCAGTACTTC	CASSQLAGSYEQYF
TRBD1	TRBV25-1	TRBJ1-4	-	TGTGCCAGCAGTGACAGGGGGCTGGGACAGGGGATAGATGAAAAACTGTTTTTT	CASSDRGLGQGIDEKLFF
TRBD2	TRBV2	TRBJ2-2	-	TGTGCCAGCAGTGAAGTGGGGGGGGGCACCGGGGAGCTGTTTTTT	CASSEVGGGTGELFF
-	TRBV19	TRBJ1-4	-	TGTGCCAGTAGGACCATAACAGGAGGAGGGAGTGAAAAACTGTTTTTT	CASRTITGGGSEKLFF
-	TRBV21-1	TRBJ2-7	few	TGTGCCAGATGGGACAGGGGTAGCGAGCAGTACTTC	CARWDRGSEQYF
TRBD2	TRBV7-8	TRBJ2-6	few	TGTGCCAGCAGCCTAGCGGCGGCTGGGGCCAACGTCCTGACTTTC	CASSLAAAGANVLTF
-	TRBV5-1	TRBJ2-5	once	TGCGCCAGCAGCTTGGTAGCAGGGCCGGGAGAGACCCAGTACTTC	CASSLVAGPGETQYF
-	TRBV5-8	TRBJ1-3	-	TGTGCCAGCAGCTTGGACTCCGGGCGGGACACCATATATTTT	CASSLDSGRDTIYF
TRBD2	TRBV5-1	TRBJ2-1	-	TGCGCCAGCAGCCTTGTCCTAGCGGGGGAGGGTGAGCAGTTCTTC	CASSLVLAGEGEQFF
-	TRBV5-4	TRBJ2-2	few	TGTGCCAGCAGCCGAGCGGGGAACACCGGGGAGCTGTTTTTT	CASSRAGNTGELFF
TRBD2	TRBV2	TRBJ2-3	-	TGTGCCAGCGTAGCGGGAGCAGCAGATACGCAGTATTTT	CASVAGAADTQYF
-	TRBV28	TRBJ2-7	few	TGTGCCAGCAGTTTAGGTAGCCACTACGAGCAGTACTTC	CASSLGSHYEQYF
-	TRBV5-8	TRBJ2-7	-	TGTGCCAGCAGCCGTCCCCTCGGGACACTTACCTACGAGCAGTACTTC	CASSRPLGTLTYEQYF
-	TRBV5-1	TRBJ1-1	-	TGCGCCAGCAGCTACTTTTATGCCGGAGAGAACACTGAAGCTTTCTTT	CASSYFYAGENTEAFF
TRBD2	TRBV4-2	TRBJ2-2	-	TGTGCCAGCAGCCAATCTGCTAGCGGCACCGGGGAGCTGTTTTTT	CASSQSASGTGELFF
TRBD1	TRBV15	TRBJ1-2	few	TGTGCCACCAGATCAGGGGGCGATCCCTATGGCTACACCTTC	CATRSGGDPYGYTF
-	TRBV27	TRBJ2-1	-	TGTGCCAGCAGCCTCTTTGACACCAGGGAGCAGTTCTTC	CASSLFDTREQFF
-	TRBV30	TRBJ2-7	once	TGTGCCTGGAGACCCCGGGACAACTCCTACGAGCAGTACTTC	CAWRPRDNSYEQYF
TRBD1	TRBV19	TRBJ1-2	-	TGTGCCAGTAGCCAGACAGGGGATGGCTACACCTTC	CASSQTGDGYTF
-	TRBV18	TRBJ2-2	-	TGTGCCAGCTCACAAGGAGGGTTCGGGACCGGGGAGCTGTTTTTT	CASSQGGFGTGELFF
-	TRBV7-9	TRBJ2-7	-	TGTGCCAGCAGCCGCGCGGATGCCGAGCAGTACTTC	CASSRADAEQYF
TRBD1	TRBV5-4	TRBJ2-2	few	TGTGCCAGCAGCTTACAGGGGTTTCCGAACACCGGGGAGCTGTTTTTT	CASSLQGFPNTGELFF
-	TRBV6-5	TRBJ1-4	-	TGTGCCAGCTTCGGGGAAAAACTGTTTTTT	CASFGEKLFF
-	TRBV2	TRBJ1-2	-	TGTGCCAGCAGTGATAGAGGGCTCTATGGCTACACCTTC	CASSDRGLYGYTF
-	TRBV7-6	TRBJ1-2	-	TGTGCCAGCAGCCCGCCGGGTTGCGGCTACACCTTC	CASSPPGCGYTF
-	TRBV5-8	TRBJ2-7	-	TGTGCCAGCAGCTCTAAGTACAGATCTACATACGAGCAGTACTTC	CASSSKYRSTYEQYF
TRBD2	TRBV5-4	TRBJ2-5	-	TGTGCCAGCGCCCGGAAGGGAGGGATAGAGACCCAGTACTTC	CASARKGGIETQYF
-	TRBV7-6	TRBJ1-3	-	TGTGCCAGCCGCTTTACGATGACAGGCACCTCTGGAAACACCATATATTTT	CASRFTMTGTSGNTIYF
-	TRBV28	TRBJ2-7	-	TGTGCCAGCAGTTTGGAGACCCTCAGCTCCTACGAGCAGTACTTC	CASSLETLSSYEQYF